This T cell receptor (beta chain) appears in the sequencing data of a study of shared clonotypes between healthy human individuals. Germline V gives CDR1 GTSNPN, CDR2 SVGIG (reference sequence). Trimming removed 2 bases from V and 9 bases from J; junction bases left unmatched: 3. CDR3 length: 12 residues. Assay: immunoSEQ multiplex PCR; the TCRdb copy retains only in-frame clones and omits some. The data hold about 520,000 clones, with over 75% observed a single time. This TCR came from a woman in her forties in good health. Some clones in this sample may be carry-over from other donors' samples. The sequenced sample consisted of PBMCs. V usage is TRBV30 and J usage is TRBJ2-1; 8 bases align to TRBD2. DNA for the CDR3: TGTGCCTGGAGTCCCGGGGGGGGTGAGCAGTTCTTC. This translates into CAWSPGGGEQFF. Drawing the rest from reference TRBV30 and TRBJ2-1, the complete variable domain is SQTIHQWPATLVQPVGSPLSLECTVEGTSNPNLYWYRQAAGRGLQLLFYSVGIGQISSEVPQNLSASRPQDRQFILSSKKLLLSDSGFYLCAWSPGGGEQFFGPGTRLTVL.